This T cell receptor beta chain was captured in a study of human versus mouse CDR3 diversity and MHC coevolution. The V segment lost 4 bases and the J segment 5 bases; nucleotides outside the gene matches: 3. The CDR3 covers 14 residues. Looked up from germline, CDR1 is SGHAT and CDR2 is FQDESV (reference sequence). Assay used: immunoSEQ multiplex PCR; TCRdb lists only in-frame clones, some missing. Here the sample spans tens of thousands of clones, 85% to 95% being singletons. The sample consisted of naive CD4+ T cells from blood. As to subset: CD45RO-negative CD62L-positive naive CD4 T cells. The clonotype comes from a person between 55 and 69 years old in good health. V is TRBV11-1 and J is TRBJ2-2; 8 bases fit TRBD1. CDR3 sequence reads: CASSSRTGTGELFF. Here the CDR3 DNA reads TGTGCCAGCAGCTCTCGGACAGGGACCGGGGAGCTGTTTTTT.